Given below is one T cell receptor beta chain in context. Antigen unknown. The sample originates from a study of cytomegalovirus exposure and HLA in healthy donors. About the research overall: The same platform used for the approximately 670 first-cohort repertoires was also used for the 120 or so validation repertoires, as a later analysis reported. The study, taken as a whole, reports: The authors enumerated 150 to 200 TCR beta chains as linked to cytomegalovirus.

Assay: immunoSEQ multiplex PCR; the TCRdb copy retains only in-frame clones and omits some. The table shows tens of thousands of clones, with about 97% occurring only once. V lost 5 bases, J lost 1 base, and 8 bases lay in between. Germline V gene sequence: CDR1 WNHNN, CDR2 SYGVQD (reference sequence). The CDR3 sequence is 13 residues long. The TCR originated in a woman younger than 35 in good health and CMV-seropositive. The sample consisted of PBMCs. The rearrangement joins TRBV10-1 to TRBJ1-1; D perhaps matches TRBD1 (6 bases). The CDR3 DNA sequence: TGCGCCAGCAGTCGGACAGCGAACACTGAAGCTTTCTTT. As protein: CASSRTANTEAFF.